These 10 T cell receptor beta chains originate from one sample sequenced in a study of T cell repertoires in cytomegalovirus infection. No cognate antigen is known for these TCRs. TCRdb fed the reads into MiXCR, producing one record per CDR3 protein. Of approximately 130,000 distinct CDR3 sequences listed, approximately 24% are singletons. Sequences were obtained from PBMCs, sequenced either directly or after in vitro stimulation (not recorded which). Receptor source: a human donor in good health (CMV status not recorded). Some clones in this sample may be carry-over from other donors' samples.

This chain joins TRBV19 and TRBJ1-2, with 12 bases aligning to TRBD1. The CDR3 has 14 amino acids. J lost 8 bases, V lost 5 bases, and 6 bases had no gene match. Per the germline V gene, CDR1 is LNHDA and CDR2 is SQIVND (reference sequence). The CDR3 spells CASSLWDRGPGYTF. CDR3 coding DNA: TGTGCCAGTAGTCTCTGGGACAGGGGGCCCGGCTACACCTTC.

This clonotype was recorded many times. The V call is TRBV7-6, the J call TRBJ2-1; the match to TRBD2 covers 15 bases. The V gene's germline CDR1 is SGHVS and CDR2 FNYEAQ. The junction had 10 bases not matched to a gene; V was cut back by 5 bases and J by 8 bases. The CDR3 loop spans 17 amino acids. The CDR3: CASSVWTSGRAKHEQFF. In DNA, the CDR3 is TGTGCCAGCAGCGTTTGGACTAGCGGGAGGGCGAAACATGAGCAGTTCTTC.

This clonotype was seen just once. Germline and junction disagree at one end, which may indicate a read error. The J gene is TRBJ2-3, the V gene TRBV28; D call uncertain. CDR1 is MDHEN and CDR2 is SYDVKM in the germline V gene. The CDR3 covers 14 residues. CDR3 region: CARSYSLGADTQYF. CDR3 DNA sequence: TGTGCCAGAAGTTACTCCCTAGGCGCAGATACGCAGTATTTT.

This clonotype was picked up many times. The chain is built from TRBV6-1 and TRBJ2-3; D gene unclear. Germline values: CDR1 MNHNS, CDR2 SASEGT. This CDR3 comprises 12 residues. V lost 6 bases, J lost 2 bases, and 6 bases lay in between. CDR3: CASSMYTDTQYF. The CDR3 DNA sequence: TGTGCCAGCAGCATGTACACAGATACGCAGTATTTT.

This clonotype has only a few counts. The chain carries TRBV11-3 and TRBJ2-7, with a tentative D call TRBD1 (5 bases). Germline V gives CDR1 SGHNT, CDR2 YENEEA. The CDR3 is 13 residues long. V lost 3 bases to trimming and J lost 4 bases, with 10 bases between them. This CDR3 reads CASSFDSRYEQYV. The CDR3 DNA reads TGTGCCAGCAGCTTCGACAGCAGATACGAGCAGTACGTC.

In DNA, the CDR3 is TGTGCCAGCAGCCCCCCGGCGGGAGCCACAGATACGCAGTATTTT. Translation gives CASSPPAGATDTQYF. V usage is TRBV7-3 and J usage is TRBJ2-3, with 7 bases that match TRBD2. The length of the CDR3 is 15 residues. The germline V gene has CDR1 SGHTA and CDR2 FQGTGA. The V gene end was trimmed by 5 bases and the J gene end by 2 bases; junction bases not matched to a gene: 7. Based on the CDR3 plus reference TRBV7-3 and TRBJ2-3, the full variable domain is GAGVSQTPSNKVTEKGKYVELRCDPISGHTALYWYRQSLGQGPEFLIYFQGTGAADDSGLPNDRFFAVRPEGSVSTLKIQRTERGDSAVYLCASSPPAGATDTQYFGPGTRLTVL.

This clonotype has a handful of counts. The J gene is TRBJ2-7, the V gene TRBV6-2 or TRBV6-3; D is uncertain. The V and J ends lost 0 bases and 2 bases respectively, with 8 bases between them. Germline V lookup: CDR1 MNHEY, CDR2 SVGEGT. The CDR3 consists of 14 residues. The CDR3 protein is CASSYSGFPYEQYF. In DNA form, the CDR3 reads TGTGCCAGCAGTTACTCCGGCTTCCCCTACGAGCAGTACTTC.

This clonotype has just a few counts. DNA for the CDR3: TGTGCCAGCAACCGGGAGGGCCTCCGAAGGGAGCAGTTCTTC. It yields the protein CASNREGLRREQFF. V usage is TRBV27 and J usage is TRBJ2-1; 8 positions match TRBD2. Germline lookup yields CDR1 MNHEY and CDR2 SMNVEV (reference sequence). V lost 7 bases, J lost 10 bases, and 12 bases stayed unmatched. The CDR3 extends over 14 amino acids.

This clonotype was found a few times. The chain employs TRBV7-9 and TRBJ2-1; weak D call: TRBD2 (5 bases). This CDR3 spans 17 amino acids. Trimming cost V 4 bases and J 5 bases, with 21 bases left between them. CDR1 and CDR2 from the germline V gene are SEHNR and FQNEAQ (reference sequence). The CDR3 coding sequence is TGTGCCAGCAGCTCTAATTTTAGAGCGGCTGCAAACAATGAGCAGTTCTTC. The encoded protein is CASSSNFRAAANNEQFF.

This clonotype has just one count. A read error may be the cause here, since a much bigger clone is one base away. The V and J genes are TRBV7-2 and TRBJ2-5; D call uncertain. The CDR3 is 17 residues long. Trimming stripped 1 base from V and 5 bases from J, with 20 bases between. Germline CDR1 is SGHTA and CDR2 is FQGNSA. This chain's CDR3 is CASSLVASTTLRETQYF. CDR3 coding DNA: TGTGCCAGCAGCTTAGTTGCCTCGACGACCCTGAGGGAGACCCAGTACTTC.